This T cell receptor (beta chain) was observed in a study of blood T cell repertoires in COVID-19. Study context: Acute and convalescent COVID-19 samples came from the United States, Italy and Spain.

This CDR3 contains 15 residues. The germline V gene encodes CDR1 SGHTA and CDR2 FQGTGA. J gave up 1 base and V 3 bases, and 3 bases lay outside the gene matches. Categorization into cohorts depended on clinical history that participants reported. How the authors handled the data: Reference gene primer amplification gave nucleated cell count estimates. Method: immunoSEQ multiplex PCR; TCRdb's copy keeps in-frame clones and lacks some. V and J calls and clone size follow that table, whereas D and trimming were derived from the DNA. The table has 250,000 to 350,000 clones, approximately 85% seen once; the top ten hold 4% to 4.5%.

The sample taken for sequencing was PBMCs or T cells enriched from blood (not recorded which). This TCR was recovered from a woman younger than 45 who had recovered from COVID-19. The chain has TRBV7-3 and TRBJ1-1; 9 bases match TRBD1. The CDR3 DNA follows: TGTGCCAGCAGCTTCGGGACAGGGCCGAACACTGAAGCTTTCTTT. Protein: CASSFGTGPNTEAFF.